A single sample gave rise to the 8 T cell receptor beta chains below, sequenced in a study of T cell repertoires in cytomegalovirus infection. TCRdb re-analysed the reads in MiXCR, keeping a single row per CDR3 protein. The repertoire holds about 310,000 distinct CDR3 sequences, with around a sixth as singletons. The sample consisted of PBMCs. The receptors come from a human donor in good health (CMV status not recorded). Some clones in this sample may be carry-over from other donors' samples.

The chain combines TRBV9 with TRBJ1-1; TRBD1 is a possible D gene (6 bases). V dropped 4 bases and J dropped 2 bases, with 12 bases sitting between them. Germline loops: CDR1 SGDLS, CDR2 YYNGEE. The CDR3 covers 14 residues. In nucleotides, the CDR3 is TGTGCCAGCAGCCGGACAGTCGGAAACACTGAAGCTTTCTTT. This codes for CASSRTVGNTEAFF.

This chain uses TRBV6-2 or TRBV6-3 with TRBJ2-5; D remains unclear. With 6 bases removed from V and 0 bases from J, the gap between germline ends came to 11 bases. The CDR3 extends over 14 amino acids. The germline V gene encodes CDR1 MNHEY and CDR2 SVGEGT. CDR3 bases: TGTGCCAGCAGCTGGTTCGAGTACCAAGAGACCCAGTACTTC. Translated, it gives CASSWFEYQETQYF.

This clonotype occurred many times. This rearrangement joins TRBV7-2 to TRBJ2-7; D is perhaps TRBD1 (5 bases). Germline values: CDR1 SGHTA, CDR2 FQGNSA. The CDR3 is 15 amino acids. V was shortened by 2 bases and J by 3 bases, with 14 bases between the two germline ends. This CDR3 reads CASSLTPTDIYEQYF. CDR3 coding DNA: TGTGCCAGCAGCTTAACCCCGACAGACATCTACGAGCAGTACTTC.

The sample holds many counts of this clonotype. The chain has TRBV6-2 or TRBV6-3 and TRBJ2-1; D may be TRBD2 (7 bases). This CDR3 comprises 16 residues. Trimming left V 10 bases short and J 0 bases short, with 19 bases between. Germline CDR1 MNHEY, CDR2 SVGEGT. Here the CDR3 reads CAIRGLTGGSYNEQFF. The CDR3 DNA follows: TGTGCCATACGGGGGCTAACGGGGGGCTCCTACAATGAGCAGTTCTTC.

This clonotype was picked up a small number of times. The J gene is TRBJ2-7, the V gene TRBV20-1; 11 bases map to TRBD1. J gave up 3 bases and V 3 bases, and 4 bases lay outside the gene matches. This CDR3 has 14 amino acids. The V gene's germline CDR1 is DFQATT and CDR2 SNEGSKA (reference sequence). Written as DNA, the CDR3 is TGCAGTGCTAGGGGGGACAGGGGGATCTACGAGCAGTACTTC. This sequence encodes CSARGDRGIYEQYF.

This clonotype was detected many times. This rearrangement joins TRBV28 to TRBJ2-2; 10 bases map to TRBD2. V lost 6 bases to trimming and J lost 6 bases; unmatched junction nucleotides: 4. Per germline, CDR1 MDHEN and CDR2 SYDVKM. The CDR3 spans 14 residues. The CDR3 DNA reads TGTGCCAGCAGGCTAGCGGGGGTTGCCGGGGAGCTGTTTTTT. Its translation: CASRLAGVAGELFF. Based on the CDR3 plus reference TRBV28 and TRBJ2-2, the full variable domain is DVKVTQSSRYLVKRTGEKVFLECVQDMDHENMFWYRQDPGLGLRLIYFSYDVKMKEKGDIPEGYSVSREKKERFSLILESASTNQTSMYLCASRLAGVAGELFFGEGSRLTVL.

This clonotype was detected many times. This chain joins TRBV28 and TRBJ1-5; possible D gene TRBD1, 6 bases. The CDR3 extends over 16 amino acids. Germline values: CDR1 MDHEN, CDR2 SYDVKM. V was trimmed by 6 bases and J by 4 bases, leaving 19 bases between them. The CDR3: CASSPGGRGANQPQHF. The CDR3 region has the DNA TGTGCCAGCAGCCCGGGCGGCAGGGGCGCTAATCAGCCCCAGCATTTT.

This clonotype occurred a few times. V and J are TRBV20-1 and TRBJ2-5; TRBD1 aligns across 9 bases. This CDR3 has 17 residues. V was clipped by 1 base and J by 1 base; unmatched bases: 10. Germline-derived CDR1 and CDR2 are DFQATT and SNEGSKA (reference sequence). CDR3 sequence: CSARAGQGRGFQETQYF. CDR3 bases: TGCAGTGCTAGAGCGGGACAGGGACGGGGCTTCCAAGAGACCCAGTACTTC.